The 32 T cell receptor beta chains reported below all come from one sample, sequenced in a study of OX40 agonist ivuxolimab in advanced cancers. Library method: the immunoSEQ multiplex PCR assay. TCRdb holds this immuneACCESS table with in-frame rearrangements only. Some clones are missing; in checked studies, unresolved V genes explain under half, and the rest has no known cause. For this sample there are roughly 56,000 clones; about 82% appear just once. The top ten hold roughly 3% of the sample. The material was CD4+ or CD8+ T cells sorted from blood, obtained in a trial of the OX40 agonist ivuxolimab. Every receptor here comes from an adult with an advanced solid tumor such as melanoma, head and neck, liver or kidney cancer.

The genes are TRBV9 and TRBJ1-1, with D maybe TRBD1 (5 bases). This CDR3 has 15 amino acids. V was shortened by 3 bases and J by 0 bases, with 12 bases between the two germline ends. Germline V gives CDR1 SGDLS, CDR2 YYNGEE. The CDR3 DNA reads TGTGCCAGCAGCGCAAGACAGATCGTGAACACTGAAGCTTTCTTT. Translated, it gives CASSARQIVNTEAFF.

In DNA form, the CDR3 reads TGCAGCGTTGAAGCCCCTGTTGTCCCAGGGGCCGGGGCCAACGTCCTGACTTTC. Its protein is CSVEAPVVPGAGANVLTF. The chain combines TRBV29-1 with TRBJ2-6; tentative D call: TRBD1 (6 bases). The CDR3 is made up of 18 amino acids. Germline CDR1 SQVTM, CDR2 ANQGSEA. Deletions cut 1 base from V and 4 bases from J, with 20 bases between.

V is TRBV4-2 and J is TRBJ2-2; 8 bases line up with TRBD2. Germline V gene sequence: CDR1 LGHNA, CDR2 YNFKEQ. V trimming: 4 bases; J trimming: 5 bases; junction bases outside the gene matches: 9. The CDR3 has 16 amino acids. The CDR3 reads CASSPYSGDGTGELFF. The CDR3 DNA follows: TGTGCCAGCAGCCCGTATAGCGGGGACGGGACCGGGGAGCTGTTTTTT.

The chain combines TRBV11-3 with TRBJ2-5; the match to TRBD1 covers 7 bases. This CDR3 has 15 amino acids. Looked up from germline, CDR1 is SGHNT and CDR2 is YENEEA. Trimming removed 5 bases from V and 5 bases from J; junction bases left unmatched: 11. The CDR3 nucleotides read TGTGCCAGCAGCCCTGGACAGGCGCAAGTTGAGACCCAGTACTTC. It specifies CASSPGQAQVETQYF.

This CDR3 is CASSPGGDLSNQPQHF. The DNA for the CDR3 is TGTGCCAGCAGCCCCGGGGGGGATCTTAGCAATCAGCCCCAGCATTTT. This rearrangement joins TRBV9 to TRBJ1-5; D perhaps matches TRBD1 (5 bases). Germline CDR1 reads SGDLS; CDR2 reads YYNGEE. CDR3 length equals 16 residues. V was clipped by 4 bases and J by 0 bases, with 14 bases between them.

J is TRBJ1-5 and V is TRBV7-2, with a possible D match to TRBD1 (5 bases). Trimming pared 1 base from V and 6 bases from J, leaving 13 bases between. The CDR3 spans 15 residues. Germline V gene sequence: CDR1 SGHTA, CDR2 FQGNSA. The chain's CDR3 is CASSLVDNSAQPQHF. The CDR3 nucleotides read TGTGCCAGCAGCTTAGTGGACAACAGCGCTCAGCCCCAGCATTTT.

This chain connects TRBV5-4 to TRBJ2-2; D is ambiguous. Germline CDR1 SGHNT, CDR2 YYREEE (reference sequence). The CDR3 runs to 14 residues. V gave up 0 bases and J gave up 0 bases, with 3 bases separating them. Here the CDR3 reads CASSLGANTGELFF. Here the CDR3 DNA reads TGTGCCAGCAGCTTGGGTGCGAACACCGGGGAGCTGTTTTTT.

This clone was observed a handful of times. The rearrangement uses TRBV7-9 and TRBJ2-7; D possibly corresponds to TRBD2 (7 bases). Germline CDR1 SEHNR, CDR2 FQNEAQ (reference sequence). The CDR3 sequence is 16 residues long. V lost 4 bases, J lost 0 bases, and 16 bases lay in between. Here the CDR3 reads CASSSLQGGSSYEQYF. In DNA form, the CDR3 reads TGTGCCAGCAGCTCCCTACAGGGAGGGAGCTCCTACGAGCAGTACTTC.

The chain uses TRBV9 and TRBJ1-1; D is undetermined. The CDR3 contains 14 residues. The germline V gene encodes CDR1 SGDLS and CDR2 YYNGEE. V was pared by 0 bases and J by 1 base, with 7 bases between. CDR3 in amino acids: CASSVAQKNTEAFF. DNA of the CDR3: TGTGCCAGCAGCGTAGCCCAGAAGAACACTGAAGCTTTCTTT.

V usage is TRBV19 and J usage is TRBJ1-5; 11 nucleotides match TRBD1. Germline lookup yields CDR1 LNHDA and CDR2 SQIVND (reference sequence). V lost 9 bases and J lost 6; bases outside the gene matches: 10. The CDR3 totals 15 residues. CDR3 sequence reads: CASAGQGAGGQPQHF. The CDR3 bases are TGTGCCAGCGCTGGACAGGGGGCCGGGGGTCAGCCCCAGCATTTT.

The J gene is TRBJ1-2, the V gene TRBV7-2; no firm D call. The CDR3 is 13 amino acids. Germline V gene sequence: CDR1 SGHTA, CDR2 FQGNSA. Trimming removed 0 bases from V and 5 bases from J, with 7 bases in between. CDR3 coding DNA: TGTGCCAGCAGCTTAGCAGCGATGTATGGCTACACCTTC. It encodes CASSLAAMYGYTF. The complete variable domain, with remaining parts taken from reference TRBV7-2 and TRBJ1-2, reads GAGVSQSPSNKVTEKGKDVELRCDPISGHTALYWYRQSLGQGLEFLIYFQGNSAPDKSGLPSDRFSAERTGGSVSTLTIQRTQQEDSAVYLCASSLAAMYGYTFGSGTRLTVV.

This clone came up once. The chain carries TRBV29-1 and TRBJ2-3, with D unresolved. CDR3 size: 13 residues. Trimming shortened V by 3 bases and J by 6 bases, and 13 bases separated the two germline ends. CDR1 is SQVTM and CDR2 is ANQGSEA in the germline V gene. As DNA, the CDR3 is TGCAGCGTTGAGTCCATGTGGGGTGATACGCAGTATTTT. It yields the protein CSVESMWGDTQYF.

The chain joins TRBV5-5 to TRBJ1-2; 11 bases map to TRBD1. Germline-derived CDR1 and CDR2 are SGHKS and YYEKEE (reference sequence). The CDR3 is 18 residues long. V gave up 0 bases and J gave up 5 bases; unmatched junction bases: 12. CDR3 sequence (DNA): TGTGCCAGCAGCTTGGATGATTTATCGGGGACAGGGGGTTATGGCTACACCTTC. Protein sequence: CASSLDDLSGTGGYGYTF.

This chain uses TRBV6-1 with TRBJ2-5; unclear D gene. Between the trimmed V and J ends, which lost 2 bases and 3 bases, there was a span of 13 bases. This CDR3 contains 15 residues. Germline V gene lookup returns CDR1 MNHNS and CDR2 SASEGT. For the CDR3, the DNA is TGTGCCAGCAGTGAACCCAGTTCGGGCGAAGAGACCCAGTACTTC. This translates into CASSEPSSGEETQYF.

The CDR3 nucleotides are TGTGCCTGGAACTATCCACCCTGGGCCTACGAGCAGTACTTC. Protein product: CAWNYPPWAYEQYF. The rearrangement links TRBV30 to TRBJ2-7; D is undetermined. V was trimmed by 4 bases and J by 2 bases, leaving 15 bases between them. This CDR3 contains 14 residues. Germline V gives CDR1 GTSNPN, CDR2 SVGIG (reference sequence).

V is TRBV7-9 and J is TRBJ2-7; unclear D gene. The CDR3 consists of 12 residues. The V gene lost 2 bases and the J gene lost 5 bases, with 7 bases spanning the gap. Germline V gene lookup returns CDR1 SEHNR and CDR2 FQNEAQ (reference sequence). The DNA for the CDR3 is TGTGCCAGCAGCTTATCGGTTGACGAGCAGTACTTC. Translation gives CASSLSVDEQYF.

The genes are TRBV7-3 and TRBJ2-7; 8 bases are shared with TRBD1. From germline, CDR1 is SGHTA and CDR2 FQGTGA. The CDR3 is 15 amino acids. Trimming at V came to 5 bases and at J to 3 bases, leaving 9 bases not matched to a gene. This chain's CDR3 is CASSAGQGPLYEQYF. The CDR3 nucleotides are TGTGCCAGCAGCGCTGGACAGGGACCCCTCTACGAGCAGTACTTC. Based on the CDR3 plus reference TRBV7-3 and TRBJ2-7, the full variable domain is GAGVSQTPSNKVTEKGKYVELRCDPISGHTALYWYRQSLGQGPEFLIYFQGTGAADDSGLPNDRFFAVRPEGSVSTLKIQRTERGDSAVYLCASSAGQGPLYEQYFGPGTRLTVT.

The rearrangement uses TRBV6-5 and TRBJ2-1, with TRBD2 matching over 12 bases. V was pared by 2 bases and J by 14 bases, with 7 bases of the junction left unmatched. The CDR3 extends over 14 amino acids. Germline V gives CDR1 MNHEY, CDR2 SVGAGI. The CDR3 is CASSYGLAGGRKFF. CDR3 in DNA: TGTGCCAGCAGTTACGGCCTAGCGGGGGGGCGCAAGTTCTTC.

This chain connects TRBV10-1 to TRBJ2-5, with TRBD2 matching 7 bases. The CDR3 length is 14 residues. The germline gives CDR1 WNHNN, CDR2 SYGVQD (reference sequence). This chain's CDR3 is CPGHPPREGETQYF. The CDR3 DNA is TGCCCGGGGCACCCACCCAGGGAGGGAGAGACCCAGTACTTC.

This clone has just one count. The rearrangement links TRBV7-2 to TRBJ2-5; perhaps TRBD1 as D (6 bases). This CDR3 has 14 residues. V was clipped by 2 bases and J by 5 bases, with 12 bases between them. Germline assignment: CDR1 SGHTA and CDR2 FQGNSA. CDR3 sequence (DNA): TGTGCCAGCAGCTTAACAGGGTATAGGGAGACCCAGTACTTC. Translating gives CASSLTGYRETQYF. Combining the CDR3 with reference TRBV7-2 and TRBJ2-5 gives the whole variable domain GAGVSQSPSNKVTEKGKDVELRCDPISGHTALYWYRQSLGQGLEFLIYFQGNSAPDKSGLPSDRFSAERTGGSVSTLTIQRTQQEDSAVYLCASSLTGYRETQYFGPGTRLLVL.

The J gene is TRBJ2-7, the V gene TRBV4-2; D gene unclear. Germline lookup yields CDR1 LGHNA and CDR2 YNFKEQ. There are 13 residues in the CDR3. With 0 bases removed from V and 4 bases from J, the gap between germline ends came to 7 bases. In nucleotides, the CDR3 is TGTGCCAGCAGCCAAGACGACGGATACGAGCAGTACTTC. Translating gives CASSQDDGYEQYF.

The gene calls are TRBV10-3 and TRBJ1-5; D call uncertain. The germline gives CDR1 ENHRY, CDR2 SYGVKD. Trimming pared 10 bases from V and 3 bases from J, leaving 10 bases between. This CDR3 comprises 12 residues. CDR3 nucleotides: TGTGCCAGCCAAGGCTACAATCAGCCCCAGCATTTT. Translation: CASQGYNQPQHF.

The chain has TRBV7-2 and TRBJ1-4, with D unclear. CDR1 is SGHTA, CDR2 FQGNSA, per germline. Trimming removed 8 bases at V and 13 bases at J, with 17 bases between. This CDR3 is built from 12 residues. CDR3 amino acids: CASSTNGIGLFF. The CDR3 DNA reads TGTGCCAGCTCCACAAACGGGATAGGACTGTTTTTT.

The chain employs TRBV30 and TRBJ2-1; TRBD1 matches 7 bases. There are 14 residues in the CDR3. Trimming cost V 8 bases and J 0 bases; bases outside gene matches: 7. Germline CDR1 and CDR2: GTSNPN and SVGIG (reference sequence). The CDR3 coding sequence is TGTGCCGGTCACGGGGACAGCTCCTACAATGAGCAGTTCTTC. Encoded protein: CAGHGDSSYNEQFF.

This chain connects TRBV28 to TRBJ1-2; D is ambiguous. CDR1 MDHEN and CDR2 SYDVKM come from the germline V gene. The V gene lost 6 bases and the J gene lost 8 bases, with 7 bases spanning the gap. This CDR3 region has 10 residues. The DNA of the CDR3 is TGTGCCAGCAGCCCACCCGGCTACACCTTC. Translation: CASSPPGYTF.

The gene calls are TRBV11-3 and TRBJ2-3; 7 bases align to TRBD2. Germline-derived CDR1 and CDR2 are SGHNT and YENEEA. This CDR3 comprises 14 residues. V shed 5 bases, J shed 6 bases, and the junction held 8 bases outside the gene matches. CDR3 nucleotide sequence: TGTGCCAGCAGCGGGGGAGGGAACCGGGATACGCAGTATTTT. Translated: CASSGGGNRDTQYF.

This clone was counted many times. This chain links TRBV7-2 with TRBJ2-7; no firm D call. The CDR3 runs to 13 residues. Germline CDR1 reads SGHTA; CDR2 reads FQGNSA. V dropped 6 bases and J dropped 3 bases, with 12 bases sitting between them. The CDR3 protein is CASSTQLGYEQYF. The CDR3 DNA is TGTGCCAGCAGTACCCAGCTCGGCTACGAGCAGTACTTC.

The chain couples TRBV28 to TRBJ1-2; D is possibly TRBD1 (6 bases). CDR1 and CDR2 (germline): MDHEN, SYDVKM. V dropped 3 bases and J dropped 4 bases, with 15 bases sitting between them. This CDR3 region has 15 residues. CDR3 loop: CASSLGGRVIYGYTF. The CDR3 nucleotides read TGTGCCAGCAGTTTGGGGGGGCGGGTAATCTATGGCTACACCTTC.

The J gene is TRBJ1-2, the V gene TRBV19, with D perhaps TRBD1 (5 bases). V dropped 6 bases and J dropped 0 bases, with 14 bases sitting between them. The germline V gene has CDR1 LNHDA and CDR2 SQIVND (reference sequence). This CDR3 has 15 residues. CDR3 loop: CASRDNSPSNYGYTF. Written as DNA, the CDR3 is TGTGCCAGTAGGGACAATAGTCCATCTAACTATGGCTACACCTTC.

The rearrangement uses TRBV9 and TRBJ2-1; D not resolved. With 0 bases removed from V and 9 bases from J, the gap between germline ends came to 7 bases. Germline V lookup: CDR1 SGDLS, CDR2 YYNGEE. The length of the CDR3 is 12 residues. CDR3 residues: CASSVAQAEQFF. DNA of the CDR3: TGTGCCAGCAGCGTAGCTCAGGCTGAGCAGTTCTTC.

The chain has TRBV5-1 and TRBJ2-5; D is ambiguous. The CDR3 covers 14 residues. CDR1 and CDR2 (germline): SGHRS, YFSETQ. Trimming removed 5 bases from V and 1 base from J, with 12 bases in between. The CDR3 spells CASSLRASQETQYF. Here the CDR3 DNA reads TGCGCCAGCAGTCTTAGGGCAAGCCAAGAGACCCAGTACTTC.

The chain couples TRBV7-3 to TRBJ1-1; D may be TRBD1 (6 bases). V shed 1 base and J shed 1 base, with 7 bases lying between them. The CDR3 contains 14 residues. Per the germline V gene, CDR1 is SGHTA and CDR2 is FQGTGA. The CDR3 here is CASSLIGGNTEAFF. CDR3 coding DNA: TGTGCCAGCAGCTTAATAGGGGGGAACACTGAAGCTTTCTTT.